This T cell receptor (beta chain) emerged from a study of blood T cells in healthy people across ages. Germline CDR1 reads DFQATT; CDR2 reads SNEGSKA (reference sequence). This CDR3 contains 11 residues. V shed 5 bases and J shed 4 bases, with 8 bases lying between them. Combining a sample-barcoded 5' primer with a J-beta primer mix, a second PCR ran for roughly 6 to 12 cycles. A single record per CDR3 protein comes from TCRdb applying MiXCR to the 5' RACE reads. The repertoire holds roughly 550,000 distinct CDR3 sequences, with 24% as singletons. The same sample was also studied in work on T cells of mothers and their children.

The sequence was obtained from a boy between 10 and 17 years old in good health. The chain carries TRBV20-1 and TRBJ1-2; D gene ambiguous. Sequencing used blood. The CDR3 loop is CSAPPPYGYTF. For the CDR3, the DNA is TGCAGTGCTCCTCCACCCTATGGCTACACCTTC.